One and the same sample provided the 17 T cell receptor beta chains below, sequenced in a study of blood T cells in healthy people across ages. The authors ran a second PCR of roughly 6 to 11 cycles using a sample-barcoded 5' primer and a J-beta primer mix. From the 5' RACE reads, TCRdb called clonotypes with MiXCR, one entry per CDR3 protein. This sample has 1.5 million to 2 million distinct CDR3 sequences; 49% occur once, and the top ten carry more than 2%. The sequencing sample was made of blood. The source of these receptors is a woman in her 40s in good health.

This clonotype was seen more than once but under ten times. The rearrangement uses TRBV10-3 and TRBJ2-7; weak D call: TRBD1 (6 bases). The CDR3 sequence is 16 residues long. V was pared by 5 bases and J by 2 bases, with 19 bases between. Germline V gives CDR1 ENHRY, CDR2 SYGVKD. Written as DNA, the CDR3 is TGTGCCATCAGTTCGAGGGCAGGGGCCCTGACCTACGAGCAGTACTTC. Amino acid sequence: CAISSRAGALTYEQYF.

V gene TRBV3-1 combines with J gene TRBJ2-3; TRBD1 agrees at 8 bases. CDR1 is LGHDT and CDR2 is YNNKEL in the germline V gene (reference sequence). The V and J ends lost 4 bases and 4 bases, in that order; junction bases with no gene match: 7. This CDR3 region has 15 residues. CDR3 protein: CASSRTGPFSDTQYF. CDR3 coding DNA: TGTGCCAGCAGCCGGACAGGGCCCTTCTCAGATACGCAGTATTTT.

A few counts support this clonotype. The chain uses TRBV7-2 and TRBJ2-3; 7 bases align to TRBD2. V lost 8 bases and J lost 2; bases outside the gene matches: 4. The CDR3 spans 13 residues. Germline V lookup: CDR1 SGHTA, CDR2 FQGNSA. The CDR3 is CASGGDFTDTQYF. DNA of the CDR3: TGTGCCAGCGGGGGGGACTTCACAGATACGCAGTATTTT. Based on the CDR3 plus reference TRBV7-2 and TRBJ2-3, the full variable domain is GAGVSQSPSNKVTEKGKDVELRCDPISGHTALYWYRQSLGQGLEFLIYFQGNSAPDKSGLPSDRFSAERTGGSVSTLTIQRTQQEDSAVYLCASGGDFTDTQYFGPGTRLTVL.

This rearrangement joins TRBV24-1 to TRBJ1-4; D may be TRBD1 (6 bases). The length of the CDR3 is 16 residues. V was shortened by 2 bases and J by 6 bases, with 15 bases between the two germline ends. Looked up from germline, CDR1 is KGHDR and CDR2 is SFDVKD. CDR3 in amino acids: CATSDSRGTRYEKLFF. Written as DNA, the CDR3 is TGTGCCACCAGTGATTCCCGCGGGACACGTTATGAAAAACTGTTTTTT.

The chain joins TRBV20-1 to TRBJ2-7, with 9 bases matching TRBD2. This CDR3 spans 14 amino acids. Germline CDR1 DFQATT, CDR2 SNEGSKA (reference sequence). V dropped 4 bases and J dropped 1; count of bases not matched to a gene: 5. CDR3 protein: CSATLAGASYEQYF. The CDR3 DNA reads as TGCAGTGCTACCTTAGCGGGGGCATCCTACGAGCAGTACTTC.

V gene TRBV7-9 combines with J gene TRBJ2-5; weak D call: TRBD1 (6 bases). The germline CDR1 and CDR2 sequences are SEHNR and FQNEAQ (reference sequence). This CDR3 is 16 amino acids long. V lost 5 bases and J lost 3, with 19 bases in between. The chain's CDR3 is CASSADQTGRKETQYF. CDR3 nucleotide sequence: TGTGCCAGCAGCGCCGACCAGACAGGCCGAAAAGAGACCCAGTACTTC.

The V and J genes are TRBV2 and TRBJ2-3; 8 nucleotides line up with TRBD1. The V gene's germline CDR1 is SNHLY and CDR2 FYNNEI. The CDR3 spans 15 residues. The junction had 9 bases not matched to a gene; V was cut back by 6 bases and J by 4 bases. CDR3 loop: CASSWADRVPDTQYF. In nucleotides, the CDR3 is TGTGCCAGCAGCTGGGCGGACAGGGTCCCAGATACGCAGTATTTT.

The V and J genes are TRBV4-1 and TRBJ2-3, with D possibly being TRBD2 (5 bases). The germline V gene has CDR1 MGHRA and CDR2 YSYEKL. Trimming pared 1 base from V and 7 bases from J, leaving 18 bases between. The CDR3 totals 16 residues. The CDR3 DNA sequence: TGCGCCAGCAGCCAAGGCCCTAGCACGACGCGTAATACGCAGTATTTT. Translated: CASSQGPSTTRNTQYF.

DNA of the CDR3: TGTGCCAGCAGAGCGGGGGAGAATAACAATGAGCAGTTCTTC. It encodes CASRAGENNNEQFF. The chain joins TRBV2 to TRBJ2-1; 8 positions agree with TRBD2. Germline values: CDR1 SNHLY, CDR2 FYNNEI. The CDR3 spans 14 residues. The junction had 6 bases not matched to a gene; V was cut back by 6 bases and J by 5 bases.

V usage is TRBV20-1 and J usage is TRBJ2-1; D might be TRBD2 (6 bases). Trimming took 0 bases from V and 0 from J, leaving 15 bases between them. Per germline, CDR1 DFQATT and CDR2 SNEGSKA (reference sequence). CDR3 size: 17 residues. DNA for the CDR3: TGCAGTGCTAGAGATCCGGGCGGGATAAGCTCCTACAATGAGCAGTTCTTC. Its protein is CSARDPGGISSYNEQFF.

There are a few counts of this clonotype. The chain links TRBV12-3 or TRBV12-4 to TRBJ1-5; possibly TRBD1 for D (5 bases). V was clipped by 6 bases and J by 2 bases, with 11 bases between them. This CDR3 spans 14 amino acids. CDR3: CASRTGTGNQPQHF. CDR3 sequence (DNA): TGTGCCAGCAGAACTGGGACCGGCAATCAGCCCCAGCATTTT.

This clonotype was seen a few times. CDR3 loop: CASSEYVSFGYTF. Written as DNA, the CDR3 is TGTGCCAGCAGTGAATATGTCAGCTTTGGCTACACCTTC. The rearrangement links TRBV25-1 to TRBJ1-2; D is uncertain. The V gene's germline CDR1 is MGHDK and CDR2 SYGVNS. The CDR3 covers 13 residues. Trimming took 0 bases from V and 7 from J, leaving 9 bases between them.

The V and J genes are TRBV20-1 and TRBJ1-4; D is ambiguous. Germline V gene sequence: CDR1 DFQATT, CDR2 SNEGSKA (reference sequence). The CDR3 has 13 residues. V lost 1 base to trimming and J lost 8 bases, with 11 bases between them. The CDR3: CSARVGVGEKLFF. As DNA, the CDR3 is TGCAGTGCTAGAGTGGGAGTGGGGGAAAAACTGTTTTTT.

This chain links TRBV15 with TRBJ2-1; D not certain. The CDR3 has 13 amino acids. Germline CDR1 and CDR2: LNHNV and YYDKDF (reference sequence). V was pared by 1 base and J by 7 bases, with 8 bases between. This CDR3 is CATSRGLTNEQFF. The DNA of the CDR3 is TGTGCCACCAGCAGAGGACTGACGAATGAGCAGTTCTTC.

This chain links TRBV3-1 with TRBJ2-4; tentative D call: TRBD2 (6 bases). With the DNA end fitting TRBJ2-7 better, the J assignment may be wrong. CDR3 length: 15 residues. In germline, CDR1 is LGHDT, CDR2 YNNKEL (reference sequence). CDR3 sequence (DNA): TGTGCCAGCAGCCAAGTTGGTGGAGCGGGCTACGAGCAGTACTTC. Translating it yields CASSQVGGAGYEQYF.

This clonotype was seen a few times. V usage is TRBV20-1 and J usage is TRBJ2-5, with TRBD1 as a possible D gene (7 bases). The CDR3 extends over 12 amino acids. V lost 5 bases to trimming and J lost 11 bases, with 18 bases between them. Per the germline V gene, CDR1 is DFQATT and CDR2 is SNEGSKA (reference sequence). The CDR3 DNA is TGCAGTGCTTCGACAGGGCGGGGTGAGCAGTACTTC. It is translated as CSASTGRGEQYF.

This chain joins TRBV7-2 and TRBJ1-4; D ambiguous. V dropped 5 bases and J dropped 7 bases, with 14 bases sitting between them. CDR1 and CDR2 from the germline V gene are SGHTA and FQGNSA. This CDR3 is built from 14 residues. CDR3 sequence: CASSLTSTGEKLFF. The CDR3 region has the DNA TGTGCCAGCAGCCTGACAAGTACTGGTGAAAAACTGTTTTTT.